This T cell receptor beta chain came from a study of T cells in Graves' hyperthyroidism and ophthalmopathy. Per germline, CDR1 MNHEY and CDR2 SVGEGT. Trimming took off 7 bases at V and 1 base at J, with 10 bases between the two ends. The CDR3 sequence is 13 residues long. Those patients with uncontrolled infection, other autoimmune disease, pregnancy or lactation were excluded. Clinical symptoms, serum thyroxine, TRAb, thyroid ultrasound and orbital computed tomography informed diagnoses. In this sample, this clonotype turned up a few times. The antigen remains undetermined. Overall study results and limits: From stable hyperthyroidism, ophthalmopathy was set apart by a 13 V-J model.

Amplified TCR beta CDR3 regions came from RNA transcripts. First-round RT-PCR of the TCR CDR3 relied on the HTBI primer set. TCRdb re-called the multiplex PCR reads with MiXCR, one entry per CDR3 protein. The data show roughly 700,000 distinct CDR3 sequences, with 12% to 15% seen just once and roughly a tenth held by the top ten. Specimen: blood. The sequence was collected from a woman aged 18-29 years with Graves' hyperthyroidism. V usage is TRBV6-2 or TRBV6-3 and J usage is TRBJ1-1; D ambiguous. The CDR3 DNA reads TGTGCCAGCACCCTTAGACCGAACACTGAAGCTTTCTTT. Amino acids: CASTLRPNTEAFF.